The 20 T cell receptor beta chains below all came from one sample that was sequenced in a study of T-cell memory formation after mild COVID-19. Via MiXCR, TCRdb re-called the 5' RACE reads, giving one row per CDR3 protein. The sample lists about 290,000 distinct CDR3 sequences; approximately 16% were seen once. Material for sequencing was PBMCs or a T cell subset sorted from them (not recorded which). All receptors come from a man aged 18-30 years who had mild COVID-19 (a few samples of this study predate the infection). Cell type and time point are not known.

Only a few counts were recorded for this clonotype. V gene TRBV6-5 combines with J gene TRBJ1-1, with a weak D call TRBD1 (5 bases). CDR3 size: 13 residues. In germline, CDR1 is MNHEY, CDR2 SVGAGI. V lost 2 bases to trimming and J lost 8 bases, with 12 bases between them. The chain's CDR3 is CASSYHDSTEAFF. In DNA form, the CDR3 reads TGTGCCAGCAGTTACCATGACAGCACAGAAGCTTTCTTT.

This clonotype was seen more than once but under ten times. The chain uses TRBV7-3 and TRBJ2-3, with D possibly being TRBD2 (6 bases). The CDR3 loop spans 13 amino acids. Per germline, CDR1 SGHTA and CDR2 FQGTGA. The V gene lost 2 bases and the J gene lost 9 bases, with 12 bases spanning the gap. CDR3 in amino acids: CASSLGGSGTQYF. The CDR3 region has the DNA TGTGCCAGCAGCTTAGGTGGCAGCGGGACGCAGTATTTT. The full variable domain, completed using reference TRBV7-3 and TRBJ2-3, is GAGVSQTPSNKVTEKGKYVELRCDPISGHTALYWYRQSLGQGPEFLIYFQGTGAADDSGLPNDRFFAVRPEGSVSTLKIQRTERGDSAVYLCASSLGGSGTQYFGPGTRLTVL.

This clonotype was detected only once. V and J are TRBV19 and TRBJ1-1, with D uncertain. The germline gives CDR1 LNHDA, CDR2 SQIVND (reference sequence). The length of the CDR3 is 14 residues. V lost 3 bases to trimming and J lost 4 bases, with 12 bases between them. DNA for the CDR3: TGTGCCAGTAGTATCCTCTGGGGTGGCACTGAAGCTTTCTTT. Amino acid sequence: CASSILWGGTEAFF. Variable domain in full (rest from reference TRBV19 and TRBJ1-1): DGGITQSPKYLFRKEGQNVTLSCEQNLNHDAMYWYRQDPGQGLRLIYYSQIVNDFQKGDIAEGYSVSREKKESFPLTVTSAQKNPTAFYLCASSILWGGTEAFFGQGTRLTVV.

This clonotype was detected a few times. The genes are TRBV4-3 and TRBJ1-5; D is ambiguous. The ends were cut back, 0 bases at V and 6 bases at J, with 6 bases in the middle. The CDR3 runs 13 residues. Germline-derived CDR1 and CDR2 are LGHNA and YSLEER. CDR3 amino acids: CASSQDLAQPQHF. CDR3 sequence (DNA): TGCGCCAGCAGCCAAGATCTAGCTCAGCCCCAGCATTTT.

This clonotype was detected many times. CDR3 residues: CASSLLGGGEGEQFF. CDR3 coding DNA: TGTGCCAGCAGCTTACTCGGCGGGGGGGAAGGTGAGCAGTTCTTC. V is TRBV7-6 and J is TRBJ2-1; 9 bases line up with TRBD2. The germline V gene encodes CDR1 SGHVS and CDR2 FNYEAQ. This CDR3 is built from 15 residues. Losses at the gene ends were 2 bases for V and 9 bases for J; bases not matched to a gene: 8.

This clonotype was seen more than once but under ten times. V and J are TRBV20-1 and TRBJ2-2; D might be TRBD1 (6 bases). The CDR3 is 12 residues long. With 6 bases removed from V and 5 bases from J, the gap between germline ends came to 10 bases. Germline CDR1 and CDR2: DFQATT and SNEGSKA (reference sequence). CDR3 in amino acids: CSANRETGELFF. In nucleotides, the CDR3 is TGCAGTGCAAACAGGGAAACCGGGGAGCTGTTTTTT.

This clonotype was detected many times. The chain combines TRBV4-1 with TRBJ2-1, with D possibly matching TRBD2 (6 bases). The CDR3 extends over 14 amino acids. V lost 4 bases to trimming and J lost 6 bases, with 13 bases between them. From germline, CDR1 is MGHRA and CDR2 YSYEKL. The CDR3 sequence is CASSPGLLGNEQFF. The CDR3 DNA reads TGCGCCAGCAGCCCGGGACTCCTGGGCAATGAGCAGTTCTTC.

The genes are TRBV21-1 and TRBJ2-1; the DNA was not used to check the table's D call, TRBD1. TRBV21-1 is tagged as a pseudogene. There are 15 residues in the CDR3. The CDR3 sequence: CASSGLAGVVNEQFF. The DNA of the CDR3 is TGTGCCAGCAGCGGGTTGGCAGGGGTGGTCAATGAGCAGTTCTTC.

V usage is TRBV12-3 or TRBV12-4 and J usage is TRBJ1-2, with 7 bases aligning to TRBD1. With 6 bases clipped from V and 5 bases from J, the junction kept 9 bases outside the gene matches. The CDR3 covers 14 residues. DNA for the CDR3: TGTGCCAGCAGCCGCTACAGGGGCATGTATGGCTACACCTTC. Translation gives CASSRYRGMYGYTF.

This clonotype was counted between two and nine times. The V gene is TRBV3-1, the J gene TRBJ1-2; D is perhaps TRBD1 (6 bases). From germline, CDR1 is LGHDT and CDR2 YNNKEL (reference sequence). The CDR3 is 14 amino acids. V was cut by 4 bases and J by 5 bases, with 14 bases left in between. The CDR3 here is CASSLQGAGYGYTF. Here the CDR3 DNA reads TGTGCCAGCAGCCTACAGGGAGCGGGTTATGGCTACACCTTC.

The table lists this clonotype with many counts. This chain links TRBV18 with TRBJ1-1, with D unclear. The CDR3 has 14 residues. Trimming left V 6 bases short and J 5 bases short, with 16 bases between. Germline V gene data show CDR1 as KGHSH and CDR2 as LQKENI. The chain's CDR3 is CASSSSLEGTEAFF. The CDR3 coding sequence is TGTGCCAGCTCTTCATCACTGGAGGGAACTGAAGCTTTCTTT.

This clonotype has at least ten counts. The V call is TRBV7-2, the J call TRBJ2-3; D is unresolved. Germline V gene data show CDR1 as SGHTA and CDR2 as FQGNSA. Deletions cut 4 bases from V and 6 bases from J, with 8 bases between. There are 12 residues in the CDR3. DNA of the CDR3: TGTGCCAGCAGCTCCCCGGGCGATACGCAGTATTTT. It specifies CASSSPGDTQYF. Full variable domain (rest looked up from reference TRBV7-2 and TRBJ2-3): GAGVSQSPSNKVTEKGKDVELRCDPISGHTALYWYRQSLGQGLEFLIYFQGNSAPDKSGLPSDRFSAERTGGSVSTLTIQRTQQEDSAVYLCASSSPGDTQYFGPGTRLTVL.

V is TRBV10-3 and J is TRBJ2-2; D assignment may be TRBD1 or TRBD2 (5 bases each). Germline CDR1 ENHRY, CDR2 SYGVKD. With 4 bases removed from V and 4 bases from J, the gap between germline ends came to 13 bases. The CDR3 is 15 residues long. CDR3 DNA sequence: TGTGCCATCAGTGTCTCGGGGCTACTCACCGGGGAGCTGTTTTTT. It is translated as CAISVSGLLTGELFF.

This clonotype was counted many times. The chain has TRBV20-1 and TRBJ1-3; 9 bases fit TRBD1. Germline V gene sequence: CDR1 DFQATT, CDR2 SNEGSKA (reference sequence). V lost 2 bases, J lost 7 bases, and 9 bases stayed unmatched. CDR3 length: 15 amino acids. CDR3 sequence reads: CSARTAGTGTNTIYF. The CDR3, as DNA: TGCAGTGCTAGAACGGCCGGGACAGGGACGAACACCATATATTTT.

This clonotype has a handful of counts. The rearrangement joins TRBV5-4 to TRBJ1-6; unclear D gene. The CDR3 has 13 amino acids. CDR1 and CDR2 (germline): SGHNT, YYREEE (reference sequence). V was trimmed by 3 bases and J by 9 bases, leaving 10 bases between them. The CDR3 DNA is TGTGCCAGCAGCTCCTCGACCGCTTCACCCCTCCACTTT. Its protein is CASSSSTASPLHF.

This clonotype has a count of ten or more. The chain joins TRBV4-2 to TRBJ1-4; possibly TRBD1 for D (5 bases). From germline, CDR1 is LGHNA and CDR2 YNFKEQ. Trimming stripped 0 bases from V and 8 bases from J, with 16 bases between. The CDR3 is made up of 16 amino acids. CDR3 amino acids: CASSQDGNWQGEKLFF. CDR3 bases: TGTGCCAGCAGCCAAGATGGGAACTGGCAGGGAGAAAAACTGTTTTTT.

The chain is built from TRBV21-1 and TRBJ2-7. TRBV21-1 is flagged as a pseudogene. The CDR3 is 10 amino acids. The CDR3 sequence: CASRSYEQYV. CDR3 DNA sequence: TGTGCCAGCCGCTCCTACGAGCAGTACGTC.

This clonotype has a count of ten or more. The V gene is TRBV12-3 or TRBV12-4, the J gene TRBJ2-3; tentatively, D is TRBD1 (5 bases). The CDR3 totals 15 residues. Trimming stripped 2 bases from V and 0 bases from J, with 9 bases between. CDR3 amino acids: CASSLFGASTDTQYF. As DNA, the CDR3 is TGTGCCAGCAGTTTATTTGGGGCGAGCACAGATACGCAGTATTTT.

This chain links TRBV24-1 with TRBJ2-3; D ambiguous. V shed 4 bases and J shed 4 bases, with 11 bases lying between them. Germline V gene sequence: CDR1 KGHDR, CDR2 SFDVKD. CDR3 length equals 14 residues. CDR3 sequence: CATSDPAGSDTQYF. In DNA form, the CDR3 reads TGTGCCACCAGTGACCCGGCCGGGTCAGATACGCAGTATTTT.

The chain joins TRBV5-1 to TRBJ2-2; possibly TRBD1 or TRBD2 for D (5 bases each). V was clipped by 6 bases and J by 6 bases, with 21 bases between them. This CDR3 region has 16 residues. The germline V gene encodes CDR1 SGHRS and CDR2 YFSETQ. The CDR3 loop is CASNDPDTWGSGELFF. For the CDR3, the DNA is TGCGCCAGCAACGACCCGGACACCTGGGGGTCCGGGGAGCTGTTTTTT.